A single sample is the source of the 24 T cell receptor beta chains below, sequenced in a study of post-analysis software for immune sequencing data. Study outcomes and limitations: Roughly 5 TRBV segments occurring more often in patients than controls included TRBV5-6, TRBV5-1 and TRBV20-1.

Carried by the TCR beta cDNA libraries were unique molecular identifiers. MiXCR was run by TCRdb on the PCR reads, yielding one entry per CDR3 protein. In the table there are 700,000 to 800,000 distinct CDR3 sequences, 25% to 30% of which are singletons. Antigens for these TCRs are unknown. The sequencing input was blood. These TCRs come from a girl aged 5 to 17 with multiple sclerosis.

The CDR3 sequence is CATSSLDTDTQYF. The CDR3 DNA sequence: TGTGCCACCAGTTCACTAGACACAGATACGCAGTATTTT. The genes are TRBV24-1 and TRBJ2-3; D is perhaps TRBD2 (5 bases). V shed 6 bases and J shed 2 bases, with 8 bases lying between them. Germline CDR1 reads KGHDR; CDR2 reads SFDVKD. This CDR3 contains 13 residues.

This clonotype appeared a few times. The CDR3 DNA sequence: TGTGCCAGCAGTGAAGCGTCAGGGGGTCGCGATGAGACCCAGTACTTC. Its translation is CASSEASGGRDETQYF. The chain uses TRBV25-1 and TRBJ2-5, with 7 bases that match TRBD1. The J segment lost 5 bases and the V segment lost 2 bases, leaving 11 bases of the junction unmatched. Germline CDR1 is MGHDK and CDR2 is SYGVNS. There are 16 residues in the CDR3.

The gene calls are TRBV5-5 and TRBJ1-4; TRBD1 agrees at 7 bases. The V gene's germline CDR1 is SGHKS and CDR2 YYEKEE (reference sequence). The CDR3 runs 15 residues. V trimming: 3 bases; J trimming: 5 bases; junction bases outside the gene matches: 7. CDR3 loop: CASSSLGQQNEKLFF. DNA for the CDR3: TGTGCCAGCAGCTCGTTGGGACAGCAAAATGAAAAACTGTTTTTT.

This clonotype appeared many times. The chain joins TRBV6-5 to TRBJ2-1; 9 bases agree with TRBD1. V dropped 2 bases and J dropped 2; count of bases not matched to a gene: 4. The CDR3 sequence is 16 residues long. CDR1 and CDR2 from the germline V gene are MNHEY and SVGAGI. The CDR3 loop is CASSYDGTGPYNEQFF. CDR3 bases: TGTGCCAGCAGTTACGATGGGACAGGGCCCTACAATGAGCAGTTCTTC.

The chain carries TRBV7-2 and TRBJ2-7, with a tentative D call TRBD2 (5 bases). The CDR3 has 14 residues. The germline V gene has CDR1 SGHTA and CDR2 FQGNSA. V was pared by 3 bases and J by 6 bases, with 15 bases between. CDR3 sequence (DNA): TGTGCCAGCAGCTTTGCGCGGGCGGCCTCCGAGCAGTACTTC. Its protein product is CASSFARAASEQYF.

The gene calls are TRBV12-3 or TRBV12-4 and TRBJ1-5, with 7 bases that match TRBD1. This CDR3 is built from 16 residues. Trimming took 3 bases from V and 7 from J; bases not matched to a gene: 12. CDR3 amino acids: CASSFGTDRDGQPQHF. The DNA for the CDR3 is TGTGCCAGCAGTTTTGGCACAGACAGGGATGGGCAGCCCCAGCATTTT.

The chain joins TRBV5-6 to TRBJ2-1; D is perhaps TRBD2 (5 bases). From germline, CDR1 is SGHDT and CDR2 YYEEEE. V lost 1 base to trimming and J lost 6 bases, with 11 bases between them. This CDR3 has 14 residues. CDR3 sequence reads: CASSLPSGSNEQFF. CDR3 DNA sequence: TGTGCCAGCAGCTTGCCTTCGGGATCCAATGAGCAGTTCTTC.

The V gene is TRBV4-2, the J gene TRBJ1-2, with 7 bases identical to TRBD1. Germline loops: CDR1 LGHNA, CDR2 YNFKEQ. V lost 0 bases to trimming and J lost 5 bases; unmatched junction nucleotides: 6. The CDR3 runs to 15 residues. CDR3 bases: TGTGCCAGCAGCCAAGATCGGAGACAGGGTTATGGCTACACCTTC. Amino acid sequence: CASSQDRRQGYGYTF.

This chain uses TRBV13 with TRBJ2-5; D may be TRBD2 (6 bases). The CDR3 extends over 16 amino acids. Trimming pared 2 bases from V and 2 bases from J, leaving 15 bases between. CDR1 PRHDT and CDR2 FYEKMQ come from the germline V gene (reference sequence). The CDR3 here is CASSLLGTGGQETQYF. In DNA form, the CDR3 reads TGTGCCAGCAGCTTACTCGGGACTGGGGGTCAAGAGACCCAGTACTTC.

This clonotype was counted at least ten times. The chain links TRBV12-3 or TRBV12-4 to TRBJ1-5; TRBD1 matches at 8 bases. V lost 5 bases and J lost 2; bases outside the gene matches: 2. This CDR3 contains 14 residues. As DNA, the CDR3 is TGTGCCAGCAGTCCGGACAGGGGCAATCAGCCCCAGCATTTT. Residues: CASSPDRGNQPQHF.

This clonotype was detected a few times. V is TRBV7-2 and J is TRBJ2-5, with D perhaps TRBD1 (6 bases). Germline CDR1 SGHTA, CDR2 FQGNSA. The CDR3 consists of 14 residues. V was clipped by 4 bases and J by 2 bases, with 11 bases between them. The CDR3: CASSSGVHQETQYF. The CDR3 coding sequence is TGTGCCAGCAGCTCAGGGGTCCATCAAGAGACCCAGTACTTC.

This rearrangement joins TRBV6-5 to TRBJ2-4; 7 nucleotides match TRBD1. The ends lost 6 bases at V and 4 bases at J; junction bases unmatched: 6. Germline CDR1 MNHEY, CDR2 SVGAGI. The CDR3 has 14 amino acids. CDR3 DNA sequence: TGTGCCAGCAGAACGGGACAGTCAAAAAACATTCAGTACTTC. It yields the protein CASRTGQSKNIQYF.

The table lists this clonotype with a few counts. CDR3 DNA sequence: TGCAGCGTGAGACCCGGGACCGCGAACACTGAAGCTTTCTTT. Its protein is CSVRPGTANTEAFF. The rearrangement uses TRBV29-1 and TRBJ1-1; D might be TRBD1 (5 bases). Trimming took off 6 bases at V and 1 base at J, with 15 bases between the two ends. Germline-derived CDR1 and CDR2 are SQVTM and ANQGSEA. The CDR3 is 14 amino acids.

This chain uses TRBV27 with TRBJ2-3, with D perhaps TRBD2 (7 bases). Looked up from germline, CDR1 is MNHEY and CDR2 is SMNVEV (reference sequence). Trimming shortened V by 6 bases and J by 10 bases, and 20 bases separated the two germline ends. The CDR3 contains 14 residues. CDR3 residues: CASSPGGPPRAQYF. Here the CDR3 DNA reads TGTGCCAGCAGCCCGGGGGGCCCCCCGAGGGCGCAGTATTTT.

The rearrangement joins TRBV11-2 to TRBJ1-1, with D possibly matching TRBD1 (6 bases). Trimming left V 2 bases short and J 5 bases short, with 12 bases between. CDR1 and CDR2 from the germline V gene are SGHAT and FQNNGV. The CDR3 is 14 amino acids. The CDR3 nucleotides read TGTGCCAGCAGCTTAATGGGGGGCCGAACTGAAGCTTTCTTT. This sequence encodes CASSLMGGRTEAFF.

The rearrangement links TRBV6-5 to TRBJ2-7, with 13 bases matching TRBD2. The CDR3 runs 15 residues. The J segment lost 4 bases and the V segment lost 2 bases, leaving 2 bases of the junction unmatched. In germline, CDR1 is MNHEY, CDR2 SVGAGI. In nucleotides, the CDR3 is TGTGCCAGCAGTTACCGGGGACTAGCGGGATACGAGCAGTACTTC. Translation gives CASSYRGLAGYEQYF.

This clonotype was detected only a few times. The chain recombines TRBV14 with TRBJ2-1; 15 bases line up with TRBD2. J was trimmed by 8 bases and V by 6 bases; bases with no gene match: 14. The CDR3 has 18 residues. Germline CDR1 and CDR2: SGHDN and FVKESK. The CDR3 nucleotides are TGTGCCAGCAGAGCTAATCCCGGGACTAGCGGGAGGTTTGATGAGCAGTTCTTC. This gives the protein CASRANPGTSGRFDEQFF.

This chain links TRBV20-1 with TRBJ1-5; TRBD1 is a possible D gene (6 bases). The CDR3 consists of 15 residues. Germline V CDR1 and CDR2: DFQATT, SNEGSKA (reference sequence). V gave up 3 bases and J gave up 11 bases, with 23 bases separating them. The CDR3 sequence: CSASDGRGDFSAQHF. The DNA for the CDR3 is TGCAGTGCTAGCGATGGCAGGGGCGACTTTTCGGCCCAGCATTTT.

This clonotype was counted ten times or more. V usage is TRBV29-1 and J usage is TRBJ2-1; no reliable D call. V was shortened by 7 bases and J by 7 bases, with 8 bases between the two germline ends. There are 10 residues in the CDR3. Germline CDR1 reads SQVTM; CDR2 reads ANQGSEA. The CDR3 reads CSAETNEQFF. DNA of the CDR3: TGCAGCGCCGAGACGAATGAGCAGTTCTTC.

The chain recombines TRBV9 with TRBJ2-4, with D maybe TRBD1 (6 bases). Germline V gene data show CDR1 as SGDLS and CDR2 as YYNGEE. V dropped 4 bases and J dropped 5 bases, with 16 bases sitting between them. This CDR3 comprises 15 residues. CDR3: CASSRMQGFENIQYF. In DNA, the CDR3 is TGTGCCAGCAGCCGCATGCAGGGGTTCGAAAACATTCAGTACTTC.

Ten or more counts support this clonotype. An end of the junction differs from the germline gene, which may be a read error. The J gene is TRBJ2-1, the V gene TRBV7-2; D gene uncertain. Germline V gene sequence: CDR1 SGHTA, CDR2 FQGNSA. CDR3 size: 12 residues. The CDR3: CASSPNYNEQFF. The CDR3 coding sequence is TGCGCCAGCAGCCCTAACTACAATGAGCAGTTCTTC.

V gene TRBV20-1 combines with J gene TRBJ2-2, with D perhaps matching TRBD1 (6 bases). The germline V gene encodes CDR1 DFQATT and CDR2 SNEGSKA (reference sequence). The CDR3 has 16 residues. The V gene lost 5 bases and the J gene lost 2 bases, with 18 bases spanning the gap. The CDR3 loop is CSAGPARGFNTGELFF. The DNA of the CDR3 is TGCAGTGCTGGGCCCGCCAGGGGCTTCAACACCGGGGAGCTGTTTTTT.

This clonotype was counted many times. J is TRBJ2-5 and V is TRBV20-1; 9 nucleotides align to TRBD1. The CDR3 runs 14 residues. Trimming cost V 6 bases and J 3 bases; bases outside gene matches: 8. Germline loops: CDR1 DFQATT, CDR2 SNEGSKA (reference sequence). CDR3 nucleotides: TGCAGTGCCCCGCCGGGACAGGGCGAAGAGACCCAGTACTTC. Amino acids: CSAPPGQGEETQYF.

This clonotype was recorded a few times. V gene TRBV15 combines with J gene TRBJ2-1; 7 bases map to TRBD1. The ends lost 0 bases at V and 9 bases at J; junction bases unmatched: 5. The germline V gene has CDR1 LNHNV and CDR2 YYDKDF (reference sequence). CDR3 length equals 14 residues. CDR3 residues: CATSRDQGVGEQFF. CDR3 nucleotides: TGTGCCACCAGCAGAGATCAGGGGGTAGGTGAGCAGTTCTTC.